This T cell receptor (beta chain) appears in the sequencing data of a study of cytomegalovirus exposure and HLA in healthy donors. Vbeta (60) and Jbeta (13) primers were used in the PCR. TCRdb's copy holds only in-frame clones and misses some; the assay was immunoSEQ multiplex PCR. This table holds about 130,000 clones, roughly 80% found once. Per germline, CDR1 MNHNY and CDR2 SVGAGI (reference sequence). The CDR3 has 13 residues. V was clipped by 4 bases and J by 3 bases, with 8 bases between them. The specimen sequenced was PBMCs. The rearrangement links TRBV6-6 to TRBJ2-3, with D perhaps TRBD1 (6 bases). The clonotype was recovered from a boy under 18 in good health and CMV-seronegative. The chain's CDR3 is CASSSDRTDTQYF. CDR3 in DNA: TGTGCCAGCAGTTCTGACAGGACAGATACGCAGTATTTT.